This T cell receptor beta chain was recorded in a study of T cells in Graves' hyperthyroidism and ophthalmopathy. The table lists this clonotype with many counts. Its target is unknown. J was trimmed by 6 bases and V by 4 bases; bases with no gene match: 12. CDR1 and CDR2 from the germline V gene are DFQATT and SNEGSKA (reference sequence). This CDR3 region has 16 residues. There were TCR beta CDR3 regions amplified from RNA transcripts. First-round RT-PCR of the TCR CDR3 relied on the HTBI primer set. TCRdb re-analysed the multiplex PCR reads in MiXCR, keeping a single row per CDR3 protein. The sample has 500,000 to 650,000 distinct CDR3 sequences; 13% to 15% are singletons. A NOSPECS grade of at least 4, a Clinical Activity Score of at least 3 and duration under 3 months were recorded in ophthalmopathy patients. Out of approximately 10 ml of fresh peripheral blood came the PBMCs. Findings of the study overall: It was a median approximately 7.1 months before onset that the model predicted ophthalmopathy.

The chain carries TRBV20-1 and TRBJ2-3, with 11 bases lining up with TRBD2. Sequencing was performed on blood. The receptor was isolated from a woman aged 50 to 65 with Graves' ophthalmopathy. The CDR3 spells CSAKPLAGGFFDTQYF. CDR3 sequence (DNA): TGCAGTGCTAAGCCCCTAGCGGGAGGTTTCTTTGATACGCAGTATTTT.